The 23 T cell receptor beta chains listed next were all sequenced from one sample in a study of blood T cells in healthy people across ages. A second PCR of 7 to 11 cycles used a sample-barcoded 5' primer and a J-beta primer mix. TCRdb recomputed calls from the 5' RACE reads with MiXCR, one row per CDR3 protein. The sample contains 1,800,000 or so distinct CDR3 sequences, 35% to 50% of which appear only once. The sample taken for sequencing was blood. The receptors originated from a human donor in good health.

The chain carries TRBV20-1 and TRBJ2-1; 8 positions agree with TRBD2. Germline CDR1 is DFQATT and CDR2 is SNEGSKA (reference sequence). V lost 3 bases, J lost 5 bases, and 12 bases stayed unmatched. This CDR3 contains 16 residues. CDR3 amino acids: CSASKTAGGVHNEQFF. The CDR3 nucleotides read TGCAGTGCTAGTAAAACGGCGGGGGGCGTCCACAATGAGCAGTTCTTC.

The sample holds a few counts of this clonotype. The rearrangement links TRBV30 to TRBJ2-4; maybe TRBD1 (5 bases). CDR1 GTSNPN and CDR2 SVGIG come from the germline V gene (reference sequence). V was pared by 3 bases and J by 2 bases, with 8 bases between. The CDR3 runs to 13 residues. CDR3 region: CAWRAGSKNIQYF. For the CDR3, the DNA is TGTGCCTGGAGAGCAGGGTCCAAAAACATTCAGTACTTC.

This clonotype was found many times. This chain links TRBV29-1 with TRBJ2-7; 11 bases map to TRBD1. After removal of 7 bases from V and 4 bases from J, the junction contained 9 bases not matched to a gene. Germline V gene data show CDR1 as SQVTM and CDR2 as ANQGSEA. The CDR3 consists of 14 residues. The CDR3 nucleotides are TGCAGCGCCAGGACAGGGGGCAAGTCGTACGAGCAGTACTTC. This sequence encodes CSARTGGKSYEQYF.

Regarding this clonotype: An end of the junction differs from the germline gene, which may be a read error. The rearrangement links TRBV27 to TRBJ2-1, with 7 bases identical to TRBD2. This CDR3 is 14 amino acids long. Germline V CDR1 and CDR2: MNHEY, SMNVEV (reference sequence). The CDR3: CASSLSGTINGQFF. CDR3 DNA sequence: TGTGCCAGCAGTTTATCTGGGACTATCAATGGGCAGTTCTTC.

This clonotype was picked up a small number of times. The chain uses TRBV4-2 and TRBJ2-7; D might be TRBD2 (5 bases). This CDR3 has 15 residues. Germline CDR1 LGHNA, CDR2 YNFKEQ. Trimming left V 1 base short and J 1 base short, with 11 bases between. The CDR3 sequence is CASSQGSGVSYEQYF. CDR3 nucleotides: TGTGCCAGCAGCCAAGGATCCGGGGTTTCCTACGAGCAGTACTTC.

This clonotype was recorded many times. This sequence joins TRBV7-2 and TRBJ2-5, with 7 bases identical to TRBD2. The CDR3 runs 14 residues. The V gene end was trimmed by 1 base and the J gene end by 5 bases; junction bases not matched to a gene: 4. The V gene's germline CDR1 is SGHTA and CDR2 FQGNSA. DNA of the CDR3: TGTGCCAGCAGCTTAGGACTAGCCCTCGAGACCCAGTACTTC. This sequence encodes CASSLGLALETQYF. The variable domain in full, with the rest retrieved from reference TRBV7-2 and TRBJ2-5, is GAGVSQSPSNKVTEKGKDVELRCDPISGHTALYWYRQSLGQGLEFLIYFQGNSAPDKSGLPSDRFSAERTGGSVSTLTIQRTQQEDSAVYLCASSLGLALETQYFGPGTRLLVL.

The chain recombines TRBV5-1 with TRBJ2-1, with 8 bases matching TRBD2. Germline lookup yields CDR1 SGHRS and CDR2 YFSETQ. The length of the CDR3 is 20 residues. The J segment lost 0 bases and the V segment lost 4 bases, leaving 18 bases of the junction unmatched. The CDR3 is CASSDPRGGRPYGSYNEQFF. CDR3 coding DNA: TGCGCCAGCAGCGACCCCCGGGGGGGCCGCCCCTATGGCTCCTACAATGAGCAGTTCTTC.

The chain joins TRBV10-3 to TRBJ2-5; D call uncertain. The CDR3 is 12 amino acids. CDR1 and CDR2 from the germline V gene are ENHRY and SYGVKD. With 0 bases removed from V and 11 bases from J, the gap between germline ends came to 10 bases. The CDR3 sequence is CAISESGLEQYF. The CDR3 nucleotides read TGTGCCATCAGTGAGTCAGGGTTGGAGCAGTACTTC.

This clonotype was observed a few times. The V call is TRBV5-8, the J call TRBJ1-1; D possibly corresponds to TRBD1 (5 bases). CDR3 length: 14 amino acids. The V and J ends lost 0 bases and 7 bases respectively, with 13 bases between them. Germline assignment: CDR1 SGHTS and CDR2 YDEGEE. This chain's CDR3 is CASSLVGDSGEAFF. CDR3 nucleotide sequence: TGTGCCAGCAGCTTGGTGGGGGATAGCGGTGAAGCTTTCTTT.

This clonotype appeared a few times. This chain links TRBV4-3 with TRBJ2-3; D gene ambiguous. The CDR3 is 16 residues long. Trimming pared 4 bases from V and 2 bases from J, leaving 16 bases between. The germline CDR1 and CDR2 sequences are LGHNA and YSLEER. The CDR3 loop is CASSPVVTLNTDTQYF. The CDR3 DNA reads TGCGCCAGCAGCCCAGTAGTGACCCTTAACACAGATACGCAGTATTTT.

This clonotype was seen a few times. The V and J genes are TRBV7-2 and TRBJ2-5; D might be TRBD1 (5 bases). V lost 1 base and J 5 bases, leaving 11 bases between the germline ends. This CDR3 has 14 amino acids. Per germline, CDR1 SGHTA and CDR2 FQGNSA. CDR3 region: CASSLGGRVETQYF. CDR3 in DNA: TGTGCCAGCAGCTTAGGGGGCAGGGTGGAGACCCAGTACTTC.

In nucleotides, the CDR3 is TGCAGCGTTGGTAACGTGACAGTAGGGTATGGCTACACCTTC. Translating gives CSVGNVTVGYGYTF. The V and J genes are TRBV29-1 and TRBJ1-2; possibly TRBD1 for D (5 bases). Trimming left V 4 bases short and J 5 bases short, with 17 bases between. The CDR3 has 14 residues. The germline CDR1 and CDR2 sequences are SQVTM and ANQGSEA.

In this sample, this clonotype turned up a few times. The chain is built from TRBV27 and TRBJ2-3, with TRBD1 identical over 11 bases. The CDR3 sequence is 16 residues long. The V gene end was trimmed by 10 bases and the J gene end by 0 bases; junction bases not matched to a gene: 9. Germline CDR1 MNHEY, CDR2 SMNVEV (reference sequence). CDR3 nucleotides: TGTGCCACAACCTGGACAGGGGGCATTAGCACAGATACGCAGTATTTT. Translation gives CATTWTGGISTDTQYF.

This clonotype was counted between two and nine times. The chain uses TRBV20-1 and TRBJ2-4; 11 nucleotides match TRBD2. V lost 6 bases to trimming and J lost 9 bases; unmatched junction nucleotides: 13. The CDR3 totals 15 residues. CDR1 and CDR2 (germline): DFQATT, SNEGSKA (reference sequence). Here the CDR3 reads CSATGLAGPGGIQYF. The CDR3 DNA sequence: TGCAGTGCCACCGGACTAGCGGGTCCTGGGGGCATTCAGTACTTC.

This clonotype was counted only a few times. The chain has TRBV11-2 and TRBJ2-1, with D possibly being TRBD2 (5 bases). CDR1 SGHAT and CDR2 FQNNGV come from the germline V gene. V lost 1 base, J lost 7 bases, and 14 bases lay in between. CDR3 length: 15 residues. The CDR3, as DNA: TGTGCCAGCAGCTTAGGATCGGGGTTTGGGAATGAGCAGTTCTTC. Residues: CASSLGSGFGNEQFF.

In this sample, this clonotype turned up a few times. Germline and junction disagree at one end, which may indicate a read error. This sequence joins TRBV5-6 and TRBJ2-1; D is unresolved. Germline loops: CDR1 SGHDT, CDR2 YYEEEE. The CDR3 covers 14 residues. The CDR3 DNA reads TGTGCCAGCAGCTTGGGCGCCGGCTACAGTGAGCAGTTCTTC. It encodes CASSLGAGYSEQFF.

The chain couples TRBV5-1 to TRBJ1-1; 8 bases are shared with TRBD1. J gave up 0 bases and V 4 bases, and 11 bases lay outside the gene matches. This CDR3 comprises 17 residues. CDR1 SGHRS and CDR2 YFSETQ come from the germline V gene. This CDR3 reads CASSNSQGAGMNTEAFF. The CDR3 nucleotides are TGCGCCAGCAGCAACTCCCAGGGGGCTGGAATGAACACTGAAGCTTTCTTT. Complete variable domain (other parts from reference TRBV5-1 and TRBJ1-1): KAGVTQTPRYLIKTRGQQVTLSCSPISGHRSVSWYQQTPGQGLQFLFEYFSETQRNKGNFPGRFSGRQFSNSRSEMNVSTLELGDSALYLCASSNSQGAGMNTEAFFGQGTRLTVV.

This clonotype was detected only a few times. The rearrangement joins TRBV10-3 to TRBJ1-4, with TRBD1 matching over 9 bases. This CDR3 is 14 amino acids long. Germline V gene data show CDR1 as ENHRY and CDR2 as SYGVKD. The junction had 6 bases not matched to a gene; V was cut back by 6 bases and J by 7 bases. CDR3 protein: CAISRDRDGEKLFF. As DNA, the CDR3 is TGTGCCATCAGCCGGGACAGGGACGGTGAAAAACTGTTTTTT.

This clonotype appeared a single time. The J gene is TRBJ1-5, the V gene TRBV7-2; D is ambiguous. The germline V gene encodes CDR1 SGHTA and CDR2 FQGNSA. The CDR3 extends over 15 amino acids. Trimming removed 1 base at V and 1 base at J, with 8 bases between. CDR3 nucleotide sequence: TGTGCCAGCAGCTTAGTGGGGATGAGCAATCAGCCCCAGCATTTT. It codes for CASSLVGMSNQPQHF.

The chain is built from TRBV9 and TRBJ1-2; 7 bases map to TRBD1. J was trimmed by 8 bases and V by 2 bases; bases with no gene match: 3. The germline CDR1 and CDR2 sequences are SGDLS and YYNGEE. The CDR3 is made up of 12 amino acids. The CDR3 here is CASSVTGEGYTF. As DNA, the CDR3 is TGTGCCAGCAGCGTTACAGGGGAGGGCTACACCTTC. The whole variable domain, filled in from reference TRBV9 and TRBJ1-2, reads DSGVTQTPKHLITATGQRVTLRCSPRSGDLSVYWYQQSLDQGLQFLIQYYNGEERAKGNILERFSAQQFPDLHSELNLSSLELGDSALYFCASSVTGEGYTFGSGTRLTVV.

The V and J genes are TRBV4-3 and TRBJ2-7; TRBD2 might be the D (6 bases). The CDR3 contains 13 residues. The V gene's germline CDR1 is LGHNA and CDR2 YSLEER. The V end was cut by 8 bases, the J end by 0 bases, with 11 bases between. CDR3 residues: CASGGGSSYEQYF. Written as DNA, the CDR3 is TGCGCCAGCGGGGGAGGAAGCTCCTACGAGCAGTACTTC.

Ten or more counts support this clonotype. This rearrangement joins TRBV6-5 to TRBJ1-5, with TRBD1 identical over 8 bases. The J segment lost 7 bases and the V segment lost 5 bases, leaving 4 bases of the junction unmatched. Germline values: CDR1 MNHEY, CDR2 SVGAGI. The CDR3 consists of 13 residues. CDR3 sequence reads: CASSRTGGQPQHF. The CDR3, as DNA: TGTGCCAGCAGTAGAACAGGGGGACAGCCCCAGCATTTT.

This clonotype has just a few counts. The genes are TRBV29-1 and TRBJ2-7, with D hard to call. CDR3 size: 13 residues. Germline V gives CDR1 SQVTM, CDR2 ANQGSEA. V gave up 4 bases and J gave up 6 bases, with 16 bases separating them. The CDR3 loop is CSVGSGYAIEQYF. For the CDR3, the DNA is TGCAGCGTTGGGTCCGGGTACGCCATCGAGCAGTACTTC.